This passage covers 25 T cell receptor beta chains from one sample sequenced in a study of blood T cell repertoires in COVID-19. Profiled with immunoSEQ multiplex PCR; TCRdb holds only in-frame clones, not every one. Of tens of thousands of clones in the sample, around 90% are singletons; the top ten hold 4.5% to 7%. The sequenced sample was peripheral blood. The receptors originated from a woman aged 80 or older with acute or convalescent COVID-19.

The genes are TRBV27 and TRBJ2-5; tentatively, D is TRBD1 (6 bases). The CDR3 covers 14 residues. V was cut by 2 bases and J by 4 bases, with 11 bases left in between. Germline CDR1 MNHEY, CDR2 SMNVEV (reference sequence). The CDR3 here is CASSLQGIRETQYF. In DNA, the CDR3 is TGTGCCAGCAGTTTACAGGGGATCCGAGAGACCCAGTACTTC.

This chain links TRBV5-1 with TRBJ2-1; 12 positions match TRBD2. Germline V gene sequence: CDR1 SGHRS, CDR2 YFSETQ. This CDR3 is 16 amino acids long. V lost 4 bases and J lost 7; bases outside the gene matches: 9. CDR3 amino acids: CASSAPPSGGGNEQFF. CDR3 nucleotides: TGCGCCAGCAGCGCCCCTCCTAGCGGGGGGGGGAATGAGCAGTTCTTC.

V and J are TRBV4-2 and TRBJ1-3; no definite D call. This CDR3 comprises 14 residues. Germline V gives CDR1 LGHNA, CDR2 YNFKEQ. Trimming stripped 2 bases from V and 8 bases from J, with 13 bases between. CDR3 sequence: CASSQSSAADTIYF. Here the CDR3 DNA reads TGTGCCAGCAGCCAAAGTTCCGCGGCGGACACCATATATTTT.

This clone was seen a single time. The V and J genes are TRBV5-1 and TRBJ1-3, with D possibly being TRBD1 (6 bases). V gave up 4 bases and J gave up 0 bases, with 11 bases separating them. CDR3 size: 15 residues. In germline, CDR1 is SGHRS, CDR2 YFSETQ. The CDR3 nucleotides are TGCGCCAGCAGCCCTGGACAGACCTCTGGAAACACCATATATTTT. It yields the protein CASSPGQTSGNTIYF.

V and J are TRBV7-9 and TRBJ2-5; 16 nucleotides match TRBD2. CDR1 and CDR2 from the germline V gene are SEHNR and FQNEAQ (reference sequence). This CDR3 comprises 17 residues. Losses at the gene ends were 5 bases for V and 5 bases for J; bases not matched to a gene: 8. CDR3 residues: CASSPGTSGGAGETQYF. CDR3 nucleotide sequence: TGTGCCAGCAGCCCCGGGACTAGCGGGGGGGCGGGTGAGACCCAGTACTTC.

The CDR3 coding sequence is TGTGCCAGCAGCAAAACGACAGGGGAGACCGGGGAGCTGTTTTTT. It specifies CASSKTTGETGELFF. The rearrangement links TRBV7-9 to TRBJ2-2, with 8 bases lining up with TRBD1. V gave up 5 bases and J gave up 5 bases; unmatched junction bases: 7. The CDR3 totals 15 residues. CDR1 is SEHNR and CDR2 is FQNEAQ in the germline V gene (reference sequence).

The V and J genes are TRBV27 and TRBJ1-6; possibly TRBD1 for D (5 bases). The CDR3 is made up of 15 amino acids. V lost 6 bases to trimming and J lost 6 bases, with 15 bases between them. In germline, CDR1 is MNHEY, CDR2 SMNVEV (reference sequence). The DNA for the CDR3 is TGTGCCAGCAGGATAGACAGAATCACTAATTCACCCCTCCACTTT. It is translated as CASRIDRITNSPLHF.

The rearrangement uses TRBV19 and TRBJ1-2; D ambiguous. Germline values: CDR1 LNHDA, CDR2 SQIVND (reference sequence). The CDR3 totals 14 residues. V was trimmed by 7 bases and J by 6 bases, leaving 18 bases between them. CDR3 sequence reads: CASTLWSAGHGYTF. For the CDR3, the DNA is TGTGCCAGTACCCTTTGGAGCGCCGGTCATGGCTACACCTTC.

This chain uses TRBV7-2 with TRBJ2-3, with D possibly being TRBD2 (6 bases). Germline lookup yields CDR1 SGHTA and CDR2 FQGNSA. The CDR3 is made up of 14 amino acids. The V gene lost 4 bases and the J gene lost 3 bases, with 11 bases spanning the gap. In nucleotides, the CDR3 is TGTGCCAGCAGCTCGCCCGGGGGAACAGATACGCAGTATTTT. Translating it yields CASSSPGGTDTQYF.

The rearrangement joins TRBV19 to TRBJ2-5, with a tentative D call TRBD1 (5 bases). The V gene lost 5 bases and the J gene lost 4 bases, with 17 bases spanning the gap. CDR3 size: 15 residues. Germline V gene lookup returns CDR1 LNHDA and CDR2 SQIVND (reference sequence). This CDR3 is CASSLTGDTLETQYF. CDR3 DNA sequence: TGTGCCAGTAGTCTCACAGGTGATACTTTAGAGACCCAGTACTTC.

The gene calls are TRBV7-9 and TRBJ2-7; 7 positions agree with TRBD1. The V and J ends lost 8 bases and 4 bases, in that order; junction bases with no gene match: 8. Germline-derived CDR1 and CDR2 are SEHNR and FQNEAQ (reference sequence). This CDR3 is 13 amino acids long. CDR3 DNA sequence: TGTGCCAGCGATGGGACAGATAAGTACGAGCAGTACTTC. Translated: CASDGTDKYEQYF.

This chain links TRBV5-6 with TRBJ1-1; 10 nucleotides match TRBD1. The CDR3 runs to 15 residues. Germline-derived CDR1 and CDR2 are SGHDT and YYEEEE. Trimming removed 0 bases from V and 1 base from J; junction bases left unmatched: 0. CDR3 loop: CASSLGDRGNTEAFF. The CDR3 bases are TGTGCCAGCAGCTTGGGGGACAGGGGGAACACTGAAGCTTTCTTT.

The chain links TRBV19 to TRBJ2-3, with 12 bases fitting TRBD2. The CDR3 has 16 amino acids. Germline V lookup: CDR1 LNHDA, CDR2 SQIVND (reference sequence). J gave up 1 base and V 5 bases, and 4 bases lay outside the gene matches. The CDR3 nucleotides read TGTGCCAGTAGTTCGCGGACTAGCGGGGGCACAGATACGCAGTATTTT. Translated, it gives CASSSRTSGGTDTQYF.

The chain uses TRBV18 and TRBJ2-1; 10 bases agree with TRBD1. Germline CDR1 is KGHSH and CDR2 is LQKENI. CDR3 length: 15 amino acids. Losses at the gene ends were 3 bases for V and 3 bases for J; bases not matched to a gene: 2. CDR3: CASSPGTGDYNEQFF. CDR3 in DNA: TGTGCCAGCTCACCCGGGACAGGGGACTACAATGAGCAGTTCTTC.

The chain is built from TRBV2 and TRBJ1-6; D not certain. Germline V gene sequence: CDR1 SNHLY, CDR2 FYNNEI. Trimming removed 8 bases from V and 0 bases from J, with 8 bases in between. The CDR3 runs to 14 residues. For the CDR3, the DNA is TGTGCCAGCCGACGGAGCTCCTATAATTCACCCCTCCACTTT. Protein sequence: CASRRSSYNSPLHF.

The rearrangement links TRBV25-1 to TRBJ2-7; 9 nucleotides line up with TRBD1. The V and J ends lost 3 bases and 1 base, in that order; junction bases with no gene match: 1. CDR1 is MGHDK, CDR2 SYGVNS, per germline. The CDR3 is 14 residues long. In DNA form, the CDR3 reads TGTGCCAGCAGTGAGGACAGGGGATCCTACGAGCAGTACTTC. Translation: CASSEDRGSYEQYF.

The chain uses TRBV6-5 and TRBJ1-2, with a possible D match to TRBD1 (5 bases). The CDR3 consists of 14 residues. The germline gives CDR1 MNHEY, CDR2 SVGAGI. V gave up 2 bases and J gave up 4 bases, with 11 bases separating them. CDR3 coding DNA: TGTGCCAGCAGTTACGGGCAGGGCCTCTATGGCTACACCTTC. Amino acid sequence: CASSYGQGLYGYTF.

The chain employs TRBV12-5 and TRBJ2-3; a weak D match, TRBD2 (6 bases). There are 16 residues in the CDR3. Trimming cost V 1 base and J 2 bases, with 13 bases left between them. The germline CDR1 and CDR2 sequences are LGHNT and FRNRAP. In DNA, the CDR3 is TGTGCTAGTGGTTTGGGTGGGGGGTCTCACACAGATACGCAGTATTTT. Protein product: CASGLGGGSHTDTQYF.

V usage is TRBV6-5 and J usage is TRBJ1-6; 7 bases fit TRBD1. Trimming removed 6 bases from V and 5 bases from J; junction bases left unmatched: 7. CDR1 is MNHEY and CDR2 is SVGAGI in the germline V gene. The CDR3 loop spans 15 amino acids. The CDR3: CASRVTGADNSPLHF. The CDR3 region has the DNA TGTGCCAGCAGGGTCACAGGGGCCGATAATTCACCCCTCCACTTT.

The rearrangement uses TRBV6-5 and TRBJ1-4; D gene unclear. The germline V gene has CDR1 MNHEY and CDR2 SVGAGI. The CDR3 totals 14 residues. V was clipped by 5 bases and J by 8 bases, with 15 bases between them. The CDR3 nucleotides read TGTGCCAGCAGTCCCGACTGGGGAGGGGAAAAACTGTTTTTT. It is translated as CASSPDWGGEKLFF.

The chain is built from TRBV27 and TRBJ1-2; 11 bases agree with TRBD1. The CDR3 runs to 15 residues. The V and J ends lost 6 bases and 7 bases, in that order; junction bases with no gene match: 10. Germline loops: CDR1 MNHEY, CDR2 SMNVEV (reference sequence). Here the CDR3 reads CASRPLGTGGFGYTF. In DNA form, the CDR3 reads TGTGCCAGCAGACCATTGGGGACAGGGGGATTTGGCTACACCTTC.

The rearrangement uses TRBV19 and TRBJ2-3; D gene uncertain. This CDR3 has 13 amino acids. Trimming took 7 bases from V and 2 from J, leaving 10 bases between them. CDR1 is LNHDA, CDR2 SQIVND, per germline (reference sequence). Here the CDR3 reads CASKPTFTDTQYF. In DNA form, the CDR3 reads TGTGCCAGTAAACCCACATTCACAGATACGCAGTATTTT. Combining the CDR3 with reference TRBV19 and TRBJ2-3 gives the whole variable domain DGGITQSPKYLFRKEGQNVTLSCEQNLNHDAMYWYRQDPGQGLRLIYYSQIVNDFQKGDIAEGYSVSREKKESFPLTVTSAQKNPTAFYLCASKPTFTDTQYFGPGTRLTVL.

The CDR3 spells CASSSRGLPNEKLFF. For the CDR3, the DNA is TGTGCCAGCAGTTCCAGGGGGCTACCTAATGAAAAACTGTTTTTT. This chain connects TRBV6-2 or TRBV6-3 to TRBJ1-4; 8 nucleotides agree with TRBD1. CDR1 is MNHEY and CDR2 is SVGEGT in the germline V gene. The CDR3 has 15 residues. Trimming took 4 bases from V and 3 from J; bases not matched to a gene: 4.

A note on this clone: One end of the junction is discordant with germline, which a read error may explain. The rearrangement uses TRBV7-7 and TRBJ2-5, with D possibly TRBD2 on 7 matching bases. The CDR3 has 16 amino acids. The germline V gene encodes CDR1 SSHAT and CDR2 FNYEAQ (reference sequence). The CDR3 loop reads CASSLAVGGAGETQYF. CDR3 coding DNA: TGTGCTAGCAGCTTAGCGGTAGGGGGGGCCGGGGAGACCCAGTACTTC.

CDR3 amino acids: CASMGLAGANTGELFF. CDR3 nucleotides: TGTGCCAGCATGGGACTAGCGGGGGCAAACACCGGGGAGCTGTTTTTT. The V call is TRBV28, the J call TRBJ2-2; 14 nucleotides line up with TRBD2. Germline CDR1 reads MDHEN; CDR2 reads SYDVKM. The CDR3 totals 16 residues. After removal of 7 bases from V and 2 bases from J, the junction contained 3 bases not matched to a gene. Full variable domain (outside the CDR3, taken from reference TRBV28 and TRBJ2-2): DVKVTQSSRYLVKRTGEKVFLECVQDMDHENMFWYRQDPGLGLRLIYFSYDVKMKEKGDIPEGYSVSREKKERFSLILESASTNQTSMYLCASMGLAGANTGELFFGEGSRLTVL.